These T cell receptor beta chains were read from a single sample in a study of T-cell reconstitution after alpha-beta-depleted transplantation in children. TCRdb re-called the PCR reads through MiXCR, storing one row per CDR3 protein. Here the sample spans 150,000 to 200,000 distinct CDR3 sequences, over 5.5% being singletons. Sequencing was performed on PBMCs from the stem cell graft donor, taken from the stem cell graft. Every receptor here comes from a human donor who donated a stem cell graft to a child with Wiskott-Aldrich syndrome. Each CDR3 is given with its conserved first and last residue. Each record gives: CDR3 DNA, CDR3 protein, V gene, clone size, D gene, J gene. D genes are given only for firm matches. Expanded clones get a size class; other rows say once, few or many, or leave the size out.

TGTGCCATCGCGACTAGCAGCCAAGAGACCCAGTACTTC CAIATSSQETQYF TRBV10-3 many TRBD2 TRBJ2-5
TGTGCCAGCAAGAGGGACAGCTACAATGAGCAGTTCTTC CASKRDSYNEQFF TRBV12-3/TRBV12-4 many TRBD1 TRBJ2-1
TGTGCCAGCAGCTTAGCAGGGGTACATGGCTACACCTTC CASSLAGVHGYTF TRBV13 many NA TRBJ1-2
TGTGCCAGCAGTTCACATGGAGATACGCAGTATTTT CASSSHGDTQYF TRBV12-3/TRBV12-4 NA NA TRBJ2-3
TGTGCCAGCAGCTTAAGGTTGGCAGATGAGCAGTTCTTC CASSLRLADEQFF TRBV7-2 many NA TRBJ2-1
TGTGCCAGCAGCTTAGGGCTAGCGGGACATATCCCCTACAATGAGCAGTTCTTC CASSLGLAGHIPYNEQFF TRBV13 NA TRBD2 TRBJ2-1
TGTGCCAGCAGCTTGGGTCGCGTCTACACCTTC CASSLGRVYTF TRBV5-5 few NA TRBJ1-2
TGCGCCAGCAGCCAAGATGGTGTAGAGACCGGGGAGCTGTTTTTT CASSQDGVETGELFF TRBV4-3 many NA TRBJ2-2
TGTGCCAGCAGCTTGGTCGGGCCTTCCTACGAGCAGTACTTC CASSLVGPSYEQYF TRBV5-6 many NA TRBJ2-7
TGCGCCAGCAGCCAAGATTACCCCCTAGCGGGAGATACCTACAATGAGCAGTTCTTC CASSQDYPLAGDTYNEQFF TRBV4-3 many TRBD2 TRBJ2-1
TGCAGCGTTGAACCCCCCCGGGGACAAGAGACCCAGTACTTC CSVEPPRGQETQYF TRBV29-1 many NA TRBJ2-5
TGCGCCAGCAGTGAAAACTTTGGACATTCACCCCTCCACTTT CASSENFGHSPLHF TRBV10-1 many NA TRBJ1-6
TGTGCCAGCAGTGACCCCCCGGGCCAGCAGTACTTC CASSDPPGQQYF TRBV2 NA NA TRBJ2-7
TGTGCCAGCTCACCCCTCGGGGGGCGAGAAGACCAGTACTTC CASSPLGGREDQYF TRBV18 NA NA TRBJ2-5
TGTGCCAGCAGTTTATCGTCGGGTAGCAATCAGCCCCAGCATTTT CASSLSSGSNQPQHF TRBV27 NA NA TRBJ1-5
TGTGCCAGTAAGGGGGTTGGCATCAATGAGCAGTTCTTC CASKGVGINEQFF TRBV19 NA NA TRBJ2-1
TGCGCCAGCAGCCAAGTTTTCTCCCCCCAGGGACACACCGGGGAGCTGTTTTTT CASSQVFSPQGHTGELFF TRBV4-1 many NA TRBJ2-2
TGTGCCAGCAGTGTTGAAGGGTACAGCTCGTACGAGCAGTACTTC CASSVEGYSSYEQYF TRBV2 NA NA TRBJ2-7
TGTGCCAGCAGTGACGGGCATATCAGCAATCAGCCCCAGCATTTT CASSDGHISNQPQHF TRBV12-3/TRBV12-4 many NA TRBJ1-5